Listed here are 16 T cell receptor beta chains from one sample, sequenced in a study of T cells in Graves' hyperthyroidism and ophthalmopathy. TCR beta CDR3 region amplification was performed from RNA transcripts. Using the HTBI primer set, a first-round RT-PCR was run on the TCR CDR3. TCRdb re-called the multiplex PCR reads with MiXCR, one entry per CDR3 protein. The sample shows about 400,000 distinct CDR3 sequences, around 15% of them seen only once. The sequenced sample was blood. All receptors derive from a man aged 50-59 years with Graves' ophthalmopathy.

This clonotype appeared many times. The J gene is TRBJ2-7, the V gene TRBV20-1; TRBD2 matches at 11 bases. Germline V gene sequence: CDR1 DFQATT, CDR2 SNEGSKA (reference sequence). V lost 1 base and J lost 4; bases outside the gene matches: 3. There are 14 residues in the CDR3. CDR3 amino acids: CSARGLAGIYEQYF. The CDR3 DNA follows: TGCAGTGCTAGAGGACTAGCGGGAATATACGAGCAGTACTTC.

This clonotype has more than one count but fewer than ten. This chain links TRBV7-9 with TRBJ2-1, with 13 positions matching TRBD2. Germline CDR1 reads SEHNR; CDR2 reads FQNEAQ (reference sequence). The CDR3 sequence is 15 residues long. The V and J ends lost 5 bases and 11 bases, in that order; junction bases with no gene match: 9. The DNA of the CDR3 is TGTGCCAGCAGCCCTAAAACTAGCGGGAGGGATCAGCAGTTCTTC. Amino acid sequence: CASSPKTSGRDQQFF. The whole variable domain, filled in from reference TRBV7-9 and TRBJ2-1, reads DTGVSQNPRHKITKRGQNVTFRCDPISEHNRLYWYRQTLGQGPEFLTYFQNEAQLEKSRLLSDRFSAERPKGSFSTLEIQRTEQGDSAMYLCASSPKTSGRDQQFFGPGTRLTVL.

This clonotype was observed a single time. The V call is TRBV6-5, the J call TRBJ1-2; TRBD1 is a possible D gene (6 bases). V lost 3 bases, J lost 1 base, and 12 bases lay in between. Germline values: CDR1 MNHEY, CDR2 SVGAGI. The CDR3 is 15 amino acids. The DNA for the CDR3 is TGTGCCAGCAGTTATCTCCGGACAGATAACTATGGCTACACCTTC. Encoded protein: CASSYLRTDNYGYTF.

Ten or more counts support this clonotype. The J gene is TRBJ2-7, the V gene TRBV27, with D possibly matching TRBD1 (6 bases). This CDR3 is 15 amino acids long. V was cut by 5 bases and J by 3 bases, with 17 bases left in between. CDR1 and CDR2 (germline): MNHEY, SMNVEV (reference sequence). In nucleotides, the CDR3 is TGTGCCAGCAGTCCCGACCCGGACAGACTCTACGAGCAGTACTTC. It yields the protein CASSPDPDRLYEQYF.

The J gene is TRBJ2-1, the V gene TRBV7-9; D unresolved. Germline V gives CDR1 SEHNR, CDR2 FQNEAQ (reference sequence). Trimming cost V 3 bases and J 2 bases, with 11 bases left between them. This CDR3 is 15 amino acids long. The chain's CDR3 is CASSLEESPYNEQFF. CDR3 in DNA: TGTGCCAGCAGCTTGGAAGAATCCCCCTACAATGAGCAGTTCTTC.

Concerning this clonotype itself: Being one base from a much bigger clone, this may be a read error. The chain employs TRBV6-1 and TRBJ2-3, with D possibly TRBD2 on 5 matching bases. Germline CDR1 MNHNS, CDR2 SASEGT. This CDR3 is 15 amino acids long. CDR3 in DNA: TGTGCCAGCAGTGAAGGAGGGCATAGCACAGATGCGCAGTATTTT. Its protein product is CASSEGGHSTDAQYF.

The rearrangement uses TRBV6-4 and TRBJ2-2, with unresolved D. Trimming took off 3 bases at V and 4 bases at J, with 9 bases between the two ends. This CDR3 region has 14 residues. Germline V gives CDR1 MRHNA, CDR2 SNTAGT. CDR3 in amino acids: CASSEDTITGELFF. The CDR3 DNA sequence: TGTGCCAGCAGTGAGGATACCATCACCGGGGAGCTGTTTTTT.

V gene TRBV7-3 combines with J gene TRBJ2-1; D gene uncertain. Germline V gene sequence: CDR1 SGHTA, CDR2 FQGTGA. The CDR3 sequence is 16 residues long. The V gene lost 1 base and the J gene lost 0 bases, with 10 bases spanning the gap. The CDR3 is CASSLRSAYSYNEQFF. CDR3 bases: TGTGCCAGCAGCTTAAGATCTGCCTACTCCTACAATGAGCAGTTCTTC.

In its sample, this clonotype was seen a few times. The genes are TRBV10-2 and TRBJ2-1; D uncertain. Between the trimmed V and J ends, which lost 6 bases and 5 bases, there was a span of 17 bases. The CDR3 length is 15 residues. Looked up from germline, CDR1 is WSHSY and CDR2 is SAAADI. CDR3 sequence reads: CASRFLGPLNNEQFF. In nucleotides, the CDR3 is TGCGCCAGCAGATTTTTAGGGCCCCTTAACAATGAGCAGTTCTTC.

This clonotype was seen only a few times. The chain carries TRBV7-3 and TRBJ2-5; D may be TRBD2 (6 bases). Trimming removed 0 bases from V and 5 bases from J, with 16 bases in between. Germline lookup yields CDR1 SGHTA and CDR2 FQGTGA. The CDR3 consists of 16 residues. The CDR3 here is CASSLTGRRIDETQYF. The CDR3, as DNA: TGTGCCAGCAGCTTAACCGGGAGAAGGATCGATGAGACCCAGTACTTC.

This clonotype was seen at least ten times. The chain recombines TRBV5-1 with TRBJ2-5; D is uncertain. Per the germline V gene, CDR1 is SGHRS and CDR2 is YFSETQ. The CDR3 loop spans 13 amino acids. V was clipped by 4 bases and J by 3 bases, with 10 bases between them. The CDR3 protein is CASSPRREETQYF. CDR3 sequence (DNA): TGCGCCAGCAGCCCGCGACGTGAAGAGACCCAGTACTTC.

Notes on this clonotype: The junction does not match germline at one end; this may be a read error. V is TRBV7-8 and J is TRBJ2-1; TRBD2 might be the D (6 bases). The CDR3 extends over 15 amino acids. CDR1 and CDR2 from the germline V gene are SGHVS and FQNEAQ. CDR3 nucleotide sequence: TGTGCCAGCAGCTTTAGCGGACTTAGGGCCAATGAGGAGTTCTTC. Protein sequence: CASSFSGLRANEEFF.

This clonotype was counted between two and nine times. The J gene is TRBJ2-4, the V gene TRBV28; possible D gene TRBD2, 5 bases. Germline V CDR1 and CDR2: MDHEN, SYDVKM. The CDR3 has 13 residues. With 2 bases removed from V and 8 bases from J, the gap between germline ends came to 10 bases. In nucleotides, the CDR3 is TGTGCCAGCAGTTTAGAGGGCTGGGACATTCAGTACTTC. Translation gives CASSLEGWDIQYF.

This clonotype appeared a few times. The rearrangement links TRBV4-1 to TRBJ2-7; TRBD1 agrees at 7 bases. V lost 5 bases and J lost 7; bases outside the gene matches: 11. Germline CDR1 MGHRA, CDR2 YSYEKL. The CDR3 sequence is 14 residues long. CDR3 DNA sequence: TGCGCCAGCAGCACCCCGGGACAGAGATCGGAGCAGTACTTC. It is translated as CASSTPGQRSEQYF.

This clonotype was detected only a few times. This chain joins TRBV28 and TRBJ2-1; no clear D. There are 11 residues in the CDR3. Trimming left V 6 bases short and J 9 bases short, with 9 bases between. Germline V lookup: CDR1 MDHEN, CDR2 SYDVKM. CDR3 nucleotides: TGTGCCAGCAGGCTATACGGTGAGCAGTTCTTC. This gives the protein CASRLYGEQFF.

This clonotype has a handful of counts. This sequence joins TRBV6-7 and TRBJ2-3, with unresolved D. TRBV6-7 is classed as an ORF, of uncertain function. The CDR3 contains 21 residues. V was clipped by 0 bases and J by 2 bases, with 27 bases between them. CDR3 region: CASSYSKRSPSLPCSTDTQYF. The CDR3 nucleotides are TGTGCCAGCAGTTACTCAAAAAGGTCGCCAAGCCTACCCTGTTCCACAGATACGCAGTATTTT.